The source of this T cell receptor (beta chain) is a study of blood T cell repertoires in COVID-19. The table came from immunoSEQ multiplex PCR; TCRdb's copy has only in-frame clones and leaves some out. The sample has a few hundred thousand clones, roughly 80% seen once. The CDR3 sequence is 15 residues long. Looked up from germline, CDR1 is MNHEY and CDR2 is SVGAGI. Trimming left V 6 bases short and J 1 base short, with 12 bases between. Sequenced: peripheral blood. The gene calls are TRBV6-5 and TRBJ2-2; D possibly corresponds to TRBD2 (6 bases). The sequence was collected from a woman aged 30 to 39 who had recovered from COVID-19. CDR3: CASRPAGLNTGELFF. The CDR3 DNA is TGTGCCAGCAGACCTGCGGGACTGAACACCGGGGAGCTGTTTTTT.